This entry describes one TCR beta chain. The CDR3 totals 14 residues. The V end was cut by 1 base, the J end by 8 bases, with 11 bases between. CDR1 and CDR2 (germline): SGHTA, FQGNSA. This entry comes from a study of blood T cell repertoires in COVID-19. This table comes from immunoSEQ multiplex PCR, and its TCRdb copy is limited to in-frame clones, with some not included. The sample holds roughly 100,000 clones, 91% seen once. The sequencing input was peripheral blood. The chain carries TRBV7-2 and TRBJ1-4, with TRBD1 as a possible D gene (6 bases). The source of this sequence is a human donor in a cohort sampled during active COVID-19. The CDR3 protein is CASSLGQAGEKLFF. CDR3 sequence (DNA): TGTGCCAGCAGCTTAGGACAGGCAGGGGAAAAACTGTTTTTT.